This T cell receptor beta chain was observed in a study of blood T cell repertoires in COVID-19. Across the study: There were acute and convalescent COVID-19 samples, and they came from the United States, Italy and Spain.

V trimming: 0 bases; J trimming: 8 bases; junction bases outside the gene matches: 8. Per germline, CDR1 GTSNPN and CDR2 SVGIG (reference sequence). This CDR3 is 14 amino acids long. The cohort comprised adults aged about 18 to 90 years residing in 24 US areas. The method was immunoSEQ multiplex PCR; TCRdb's version includes in-frame clones alone and lacks a portion of them. The sample gives 400,000 to 550,000 clones, around 90% of which show up once; approximately 2% is in the top ten. The chain carries TRBV30 and TRBJ1-1; 8 bases map to TRBD1. The TCR originated in a woman under 30 with acute COVID-19. The sample taken for sequencing was PBMCs or T cells enriched from blood (not recorded which). CDR3: CAWSVLPGQAEAFF. CDR3 coding DNA: TGTGCCTGGAGTGTACTCCCGGGACAGGCGGAAGCTTTCTTT.